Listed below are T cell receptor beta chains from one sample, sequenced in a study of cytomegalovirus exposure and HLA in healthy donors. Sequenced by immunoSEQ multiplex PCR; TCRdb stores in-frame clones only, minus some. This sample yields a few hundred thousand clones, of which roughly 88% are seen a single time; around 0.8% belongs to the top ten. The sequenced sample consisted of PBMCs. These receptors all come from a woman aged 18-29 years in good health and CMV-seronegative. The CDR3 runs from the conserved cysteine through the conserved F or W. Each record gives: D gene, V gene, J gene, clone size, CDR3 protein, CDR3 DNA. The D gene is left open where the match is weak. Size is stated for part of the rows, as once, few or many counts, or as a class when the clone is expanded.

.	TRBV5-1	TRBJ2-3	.	CASSLGTSTDTQYF	TGCGCCAGCAGCTTGGGGACTAGCACAGATACGCAGTATTTT
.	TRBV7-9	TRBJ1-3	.	CASSLVPGNTIYF	TGTGCCAGCAGCTTAGTCCCAGGAAACACCATATATTTT
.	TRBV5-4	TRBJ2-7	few	CASSLYGLARHEQYF	TGTGCCAGCAGCTTGTATGGCCTAGCTCGGCACGAGCAGTACTTC
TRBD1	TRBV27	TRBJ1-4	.	CASSPLDRGEKLFF	TGTGCCAGCAGTCCTCTGGACAGGGGTGAAAAACTGTTTTTT
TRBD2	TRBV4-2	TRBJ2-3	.	CASSLLSSGLTDTQYF	TGTGCCAGCAGCCTACTCTCTAGCGGGCTGACAGATACGCAGTATTTT
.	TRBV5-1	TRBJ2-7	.	CASSQGSPYYEQYF	TGCGCCAGCAGCCAGGGGAGTCCCTACTACGAGCAGTACTTC
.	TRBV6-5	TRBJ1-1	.	CASTAGSEAFF	TGTGCCAGCACCGCAGGGTCTGAAGCTTTCTTT
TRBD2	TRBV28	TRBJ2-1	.	CASSSPLGLADAIYNEQFF	TGTGCCAGCAGTTCCCCATTGGGACTAGCGGACGCTATCTACAATGAGCAGTTCTTC
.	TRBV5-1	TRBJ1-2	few	CASSLDSNYGYTF	TGCGCCAGCAGTTTGGACAGTAACTATGGCTACACCTTC
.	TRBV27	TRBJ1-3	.	CASSLSRTPGNTIYF	TGTGCCAGCAGTTTATCTCGGACTCCTGGAAACACCATATATTTT
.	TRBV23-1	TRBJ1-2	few	CATPSSFTF	TGCGCCACCCCCAGTAGCTTCACCTTC
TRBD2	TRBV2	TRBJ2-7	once	CASRELAPAGEQYF	TGTGCCAGCAGAGAATTAGCCCCAGCGGGGGAGCAGTACTTC
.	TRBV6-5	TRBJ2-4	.	CASSPLEIAKNIQYF	TGTGCCAGCAGTCCACTAGAGATAGCCAAAAACATTCAGTACTTC
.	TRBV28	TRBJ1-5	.	CASSLLQSNQPQHF	TGTGCCAGCAGTTTACTTCAGAGCAATCAGCCCCAGCATTTT
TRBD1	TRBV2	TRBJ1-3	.	CASSGDRDSRNTIYF	TGTGCCAGCAGTGGGGACAGGGACTCGAGAAACACCATATATTTT
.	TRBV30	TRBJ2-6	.	CAWSGGTGANVLTF	TGTGCCTGGAGCGGAGGAACGGGGGCCAACGTCCTGACTTTC
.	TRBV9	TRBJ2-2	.	CASSVAGEVIGELFF	TGTGCCAGCAGCGTAGCGGGAGAAGTGATCGGGGAGCTGTTTTTT
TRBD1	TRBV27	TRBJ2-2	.	CATRRGRNTGELFF	TGTGCCACGAGAAGGGGGCGGAACACCGGGGAGCTGTTTTTT
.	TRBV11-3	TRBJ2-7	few	CASSWGRSSYEQYF	TGTGCCAGCAGCTGGGGCAGGAGCTCCTACGAGCAGTACTTC
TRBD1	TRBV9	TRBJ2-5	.	CASSVGDRGPQETQYF	TGTGCCAGCAGCGTAGGAGACAGGGGGCCACAAGAGACCCAGTACTTC
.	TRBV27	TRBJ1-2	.	CASSLSGGEDGYTF	TGTGCCAGCAGTTTATCAGGCGGCGAAGATGGCTACACCTTC
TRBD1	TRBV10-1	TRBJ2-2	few	CASSESGTANTGELFF	TGCGCCAGCAGTGAGTCGGGGACAGCGAACACCGGGGAGCTGTTTTTT
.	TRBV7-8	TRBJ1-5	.	CASSLVSSGPQHF	TGTGCCAGCAGCTTAGTTAGCTCGGGGCCCCAGCATTTT
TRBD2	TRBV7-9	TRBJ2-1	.	CASSPPGRDWSDEQFF	TGTGCCAGCAGCCCCCCCGGGAGGGACTGGTCGGATGAGCAGTTCTTC
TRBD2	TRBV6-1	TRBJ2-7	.	CAIRTSGSEQYF	TGTGCCATCCGGACTAGCGGGAGCGAGCAGTACTTC
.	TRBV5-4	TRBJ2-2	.	CASSLGLRDTGELFF	TGTGCCAGCAGCTTGGGACTACGGGACACCGGGGAGCTGTTTTTT
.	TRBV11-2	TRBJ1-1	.	CASSPEGRQKNTEAFF	TGTGCCAGCAGCCCCGAAGGTAGACAGAAGAACACTGAAGCTTTCTTT
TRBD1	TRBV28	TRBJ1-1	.	CASSRGQKNTEAFF	TGTGCCAGCAGTAGGGGGCAGAAGAACACTGAAGCTTTCTTT